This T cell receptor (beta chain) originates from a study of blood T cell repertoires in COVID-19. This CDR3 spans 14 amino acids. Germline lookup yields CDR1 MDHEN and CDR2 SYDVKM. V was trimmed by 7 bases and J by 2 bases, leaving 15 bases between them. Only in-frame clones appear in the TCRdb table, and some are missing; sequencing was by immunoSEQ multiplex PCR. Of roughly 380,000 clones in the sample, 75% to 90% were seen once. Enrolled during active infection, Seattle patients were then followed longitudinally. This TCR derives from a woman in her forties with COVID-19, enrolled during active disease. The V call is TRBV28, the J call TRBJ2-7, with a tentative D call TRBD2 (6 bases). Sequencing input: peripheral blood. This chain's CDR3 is CASIPGSFTYEQYF. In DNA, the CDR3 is TGTGCCAGCATCCCCGGGAGCTTCACCTACGAGCAGTACTTC.